The table lists the clone carrying this T cell receptor (beta chain) with a few counts. This record belongs to a study of response to subunit inactivated influenza vaccine. TCRdb analysed the RT-PCR reads with MiXCR anew, one entry per CDR3 protein. The profile shows about 520,000 distinct CDR3 sequences, roughly 7.6% of them singletons. CDR3 length equals 13 residues. V was cut by 5 bases and J by 9 bases, with 14 bases left in between. The germline gives CDR1 SGHAT, CDR2 FQNNGV. The chain employs TRBV11-2 and TRBJ2-1; D unclear. This TCR derives from a man in his fifties or sixties who received an inactivated influenza vaccine. The sample consisted of PBMCs from blood, taken around 25 months after vaccination. CDR3 amino acids: CASSQGLGSEQFF. CDR3 DNA sequence: TGTGCCAGCAGCCAAGGGCTAGGAAGTGAGCAGTTCTTC.